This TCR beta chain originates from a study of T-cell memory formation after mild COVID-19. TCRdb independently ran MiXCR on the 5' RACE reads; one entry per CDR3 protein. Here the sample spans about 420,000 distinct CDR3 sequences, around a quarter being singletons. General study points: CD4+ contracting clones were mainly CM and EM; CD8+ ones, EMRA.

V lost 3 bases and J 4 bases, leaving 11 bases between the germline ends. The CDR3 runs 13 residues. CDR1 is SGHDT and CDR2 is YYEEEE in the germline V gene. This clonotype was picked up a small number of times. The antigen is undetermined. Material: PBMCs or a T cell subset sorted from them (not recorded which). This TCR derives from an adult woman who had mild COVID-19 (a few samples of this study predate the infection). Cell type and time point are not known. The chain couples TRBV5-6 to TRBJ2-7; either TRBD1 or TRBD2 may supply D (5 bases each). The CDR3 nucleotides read TGTGCCAGCAGCTCGCCGGGACCTTACGAGCAGTACTTC. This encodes CASSSPGPYEQYF.